The sequence of this T cell receptor (beta chain) was determined in a study of human T cells and chemical hapten exposure. In the study overall: The variation in per-sample TCR yields arose mainly from small differences in pooled library volumes.

Germline V gene data show CDR1 as MNHEY and CDR2 as SVGAGI. CDR3 size: 13 residues. Trimming took off 5 bases at V and 4 bases at J, with 12 bases between the two ends. Documented time point: patch test 1, 2 weeks after DPC sensitization. Treatment: therapeutic diphenylcyclopropenone sensitization with weekly scalp DPC. TCRdb called the RACE reads again in MiXCR, with one record for every CDR3 protein. The sample includes around 340,000 distinct CDR3 sequences, around 7% of them seen just once. V is TRBV6-5 and J is TRBJ2-7, with D possibly TRBD1 on 6 matching bases. The receptor was isolated from a woman under 30 with alopecia areata. Some clones in this sample may be carry-over from other donors' samples. The input for sequencing was whole blood, taken in connection with sensitization to the hapten diphenylcyclopropenone (DPC). The CDR3 sequence: CASSRSTGYEQYF. In DNA, the CDR3 is TGTGCCAGCAGTCGCTCGACAGGTTACGAGCAGTACTTC.